Shown below are 22 T cell receptor beta chains from a single sample sequenced in a study of blood T cells in healthy people across ages. Through a sample-barcoded 5' primer and a J-beta primer mix, a second PCR was run for roughly 7 to 12 cycles. TCRdb ran MiXCR on the 5' RACE reads and lists one entry per CDR3 protein. The sample holds some 940,000 distinct CDR3 sequences, 25% to 35% seen once. In addition, the sample was reused for a study of T cells of mothers and their children.

The sample taken for sequencing was blood. These receptors originate from a woman between 40 and 50 years old in good health.

V is TRBV29-1 and J is TRBJ1-2; D might be TRBD1 (5 bases). CDR3 length equals 12 residues. Germline loops: CDR1 SQVTM, CDR2 ANQGSEA. V was cut by 1 base and J by 10 bases, with 13 bases left in between. CDR3 DNA: TGCAGCGTTGAAGGCGGGGGGGATGACTACACCTTC. The encoded protein is CSVEGGGDDYTF.

J is TRBJ1-5 and V is TRBV20-1, with D maybe TRBD1 (6 bases). V shed 6 bases and J shed 2 bases, with 14 bases lying between them. CDR3 length: 14 amino acids. CDR1 is DFQATT, CDR2 SNEGSKA, per germline (reference sequence). CDR3 sequence (DNA): TGCAGTGCCCAACCGGCAGGGGGCAATCAGCCCCAGCATTTT. Translated, it gives CSAQPAGGNQPQHF.

The V call is TRBV29-1, the J call TRBJ1-1; D ambiguous. Germline-derived CDR1 and CDR2 are SQVTM and ANQGSEA. The V end was cut by 5 bases, the J end by 1 base, with 14 bases between. The CDR3 covers 14 residues. CDR3 bases: TGCAGCGTTTTCTCCCCATATGGGAACACTGAAGCTTTCTTT. This translates into CSVFSPYGNTEAFF.

On this clonotype itself: Possible read error: a much larger clone is one base away. The CDR3 end shows no conserved phenylalanine or tryptophan, and so a read error is likely. The rearrangement links TRBV4-1 to TRBJ2-3; the D gene is possibly TRBD1 (6 bases). Trimming left V 4 bases short and J 2 bases short, with 16 bases between. CDR1 MGHRA and CDR2 YSYEKL come from the germline V gene. The CDR3 spans 16 residues. The CDR3 bases are TGCGCCAGCAGCCTAGGGGGAGACCCTTACACAGATACGCAGTATTCT. It encodes CASSLGGDPYTDTQYS.

The chain employs TRBV9 and TRBJ2-6; D may correspond to TRBD1 or TRBD2 (5 bases each). Per germline, CDR1 SGDLS and CDR2 YYNGEE. Trimming took 0 bases from V and 0 from J, leaving 10 bases between them. The CDR3 contains 17 residues. CDR3 residues: CASSVGDGHSGANVLTF. CDR3 sequence (DNA): TGTGCCAGCAGCGTAGGGGACGGACACTCTGGGGCCAACGTCCTGACTTTC.

This clonotype was counted a few times. This clone may be a read error of a much larger clone one base away. The chain uses TRBV5-1 and TRBJ2-1, with 8 bases fitting TRBD1. The germline CDR1 and CDR2 sequences are SGHRS and YFSETQ. Trimming took 3 bases from V and 7 from J; bases not matched to a gene: 3. The CDR3 runs 13 residues. The CDR3 region has the DNA TGCGCCAGCAGCTGGGACAGGAGGAATGAGCAGTTCTTC. It specifies CASSWDRRNEQFF.

This clonotype was recorded many times. The chain employs TRBV27 and TRBJ2-7; D might be TRBD1 (5 bases). There are 15 residues in the CDR3. CDR1 MNHEY and CDR2 SMNVEV come from the germline V gene (reference sequence). V was clipped by 7 bases and J by 1 base, with 17 bases between them. CDR3 nucleotide sequence: TGTGCCAGCACCCCCATGGCAGGGTTGTCCTACGAGCAGTACTTC. It is translated as CASTPMAGLSYEQYF.

There are a few counts of this clonotype. The chain couples TRBV18 to TRBJ2-6, with TRBD1 matching over 8 bases. Germline values: CDR1 KGHSH, CDR2 LQKENI. The J segment lost 0 bases and the V segment lost 6 bases, leaving 10 bases of the junction unmatched. The CDR3 runs to 18 residues. CDR3 nucleotide sequence: TGTGCCAGCTCCTCAGGGGGCAGGGCGAGCTCTGGGGCCAACGTCCTGACTTTC. Translation: CASSSGGRASSGANVLTF.

This clonotype came up many times. The V and J genes are TRBV30 and TRBJ2-7; D is possibly TRBD1 (6 bases). The CDR3 has 12 amino acids. In germline, CDR1 is GTSNPN, CDR2 SVGIG (reference sequence). Trimming removed 4 bases from V and 9 bases from J, with 16 bases in between. The chain's CDR3 is CAWIHTQGVQYF. Written as DNA, the CDR3 is TGTGCCTGGATCCATACACAGGGAGTGCAGTACTTC.

Note on this clonotype: A much larger clone lies a single base off, so this may be a read error. The chain has TRBV2 and TRBJ2-1; the D call may be TRBD1 or TRBD2 (6 bases each). The CDR3 is made up of 15 amino acids. Germline loops: CDR1 SNHLY, CDR2 FYNNEI. Trimming removed 4 bases at V and 7 bases at J, with 17 bases between. The CDR3 sequence is CASSVEGVFINEQFF. The DNA of the CDR3 is TGTGCCAGCAGTGTGGAGGGGGTGTTCATAAATGAGCAGTTCTTC.

This chain connects TRBV29-1 to TRBJ2-2, with 9 bases that match TRBD1. Per the germline V gene, CDR1 is SQVTM and CDR2 is ANQGSEA. This CDR3 region has 14 residues. Trimming took 6 bases from V and 4 from J; bases not matched to a gene: 6. Here the CDR3 DNA reads TGCAGCGTGAACAGGGGGCGTAGCACCGGGGAGCTGTTTTTT. Amino acids: CSVNRGRSTGELFF.

V usage is TRBV28 and J usage is TRBJ1-2; D is undetermined. The germline V gene has CDR1 MDHEN and CDR2 SYDVKM. V was trimmed by 6 bases and J by 5 bases, leaving 13 bases between them. The CDR3 covers 13 residues. CDR3 in amino acids: CASSLGLGYGYTF. The CDR3 DNA sequence: TGTGCCAGCAGCTTAGGCTTAGGATATGGCTACACCTTC.

The chain recombines TRBV12-3 or TRBV12-4 with TRBJ1-5, with a possible D match to TRBD1 (6 bases). The CDR3 contains 15 residues. Trimming pared 6 bases from V and 6 bases from J, leaving 18 bases between. The CDR3 nucleotides read TGTGCCAGCAGCCGCGACAGGCTGCTGGGTCAGCCCCAGCATTTT. Translated, it gives CASSRDRLLGQPQHF.

This clonotype was seen only a few times. CDR3 bases: TGCAGTGCTAGTCCCCGGACTAGCGGAGGCAATGAGCAGTTCTTC. Its translation: CSASPRTSGGNEQFF. This rearrangement joins TRBV20-1 to TRBJ2-1; 10 nucleotides line up with TRBD2. Looked up from germline, CDR1 is DFQATT and CDR2 is SNEGSKA (reference sequence). The trim removed 3 bases at V and 6 bases at J, leaving 8 bases unmatched. CDR3 size: 15 residues.

A note on this clonotype: Germline and junction disagree at one end, which may indicate a read error. The rearrangement uses TRBV20-1 and TRBJ1-6; 12 nucleotides line up with TRBD1. CDR1 is DFQATT and CDR2 is SNEGSKA in the germline V gene (reference sequence). The CDR3 length is 14 residues. CDR3 sequence: CGASGTGGGSPLHF. The CDR3 DNA sequence: TGCGGTGCTAGTGGGACAGGGGGCGGATCACCCCTCCACTTT.

The V gene is TRBV5-1, the J gene TRBJ2-1; TRBD2 aligns across 9 bases. V dropped 4 bases and J dropped 5; count of bases not matched to a gene: 7. Germline CDR1 reads SGHRS; CDR2 reads YFSETQ. There are 15 residues in the CDR3. The CDR3 sequence: CASSLAGTPDNEQFF. As DNA, the CDR3 is TGCGCCAGCAGCCTAGCGGGGACCCCCGACAATGAGCAGTTCTTC.

V and J are TRBV29-1 and TRBJ2-5, with 7 nucleotides matching TRBD1. J lost 0 bases, V lost 7 bases, and 8 bases had no gene match. This CDR3 spans 14 amino acids. Germline values: CDR1 SQVTM, CDR2 ANQGSEA. CDR3 protein: CSGRGDRDQETQYF. CDR3 sequence (DNA): TGCAGCGGGAGAGGAGACAGGGACCAAGAGACCCAGTACTTC. The whole variable domain, remainder taken from reference TRBV29-1 and TRBJ2-5, is SAVISQKPSRDICQRGTSLTIQCQVDSQVTMMFWYRQQPGQSLTLIATANQGSEATYESGFVIDKFPISRPNLTFSTLTVSNMSPEDSSIYLCSGRGDRDQETQYFGPGTRLLVL.

A note on this clonotype: Because the CDR3 is missing its conserved closing phenylalanine or tryptophan, this is likely a read error. It is unclear where the CDR3 begins or ends on the DNA, so no DNA is shown, and the CDR3 is as TCRdb lists it. This chain joins TRBV5-1 and TRBJ2-3. The CDR3 length equals 8 residues, ends included. Germline V gene data show CDR1 as SGHRS and CDR2 as YFSETQ. The CDR3 reads CASSLTAS.

The gene calls are TRBV5-1 and TRBJ2-3; D is uncertain. This CDR3 is 15 amino acids long. V lost 0 bases and J 6 bases, leaving 14 bases between the germline ends. CDR1 SGHRS and CDR2 YFSETQ come from the germline V gene. In nucleotides, the CDR3 is TGCGCCAGCAGCTTGGACGGTAAGGGTTCGGATACGCAGTATTTT. It is translated as CASSLDGKGSDTQYF.

The DNA for the CDR3 is TGTGCCAGCAGCGTAGGTCGGCTAGATCAAGAGACCCAGTACTTC. This encodes CASSVGRLDQETQYF. The chain links TRBV9 to TRBJ2-5, with D unclear. This CDR3 spans 15 amino acids. V was shortened by 0 bases and J by 2 bases, with 11 bases between the two germline ends. Germline-derived CDR1 and CDR2 are SGDLS and YYNGEE.

The V and J genes are TRBV7-3 and TRBJ2-1; D gene unclear. This CDR3 is built from 14 residues. Germline CDR1 is SGHTA and CDR2 is FQGTGA. Trimming shortened V by 5 bases and J by 2 bases, and 10 bases separated the two germline ends. CDR3 sequence reads: CASSPQDAYNEQFF. The CDR3 nucleotides read TGTGCCAGCAGCCCCCAGGATGCCTACAATGAGCAGTTCTTC.

The chain combines TRBV7-6 with TRBJ2-2; the D gene is possibly TRBD1 (8 bases). V was cut by 4 bases and J by 9 bases, with 21 bases left in between. This CDR3 is built from 16 residues. Germline CDR1 reads SGHVS; CDR2 reads FNYEAQ. CDR3 in DNA: TGTGCCAGCAGCTCATCTACAGGGGGGGATACCAGGGAGCTGTTTTTT. Translated: CASSSSTGGDTRELFF. The full variable domain, rest sourced from reference TRBV7-6 and TRBJ2-2, is GAGVSQSPRYKVTKRGQDVALRCDPISGHVSLYWYRQALGQGPEFLTYFNYEAQQDKSGLPNDRFSAERPEGSISTLTIQRTEQRDSAMYRCASSSSTGGDTRELFFGEGSRLTVL.